This is a list of T cell receptor beta chains from one sample in a study of blood T cell repertoires in COVID-19. Repertoires were generated with immunoSEQ multiplex PCR, while TCRdb's copy carries only in-frame clones and drops some. Of some 220,000 clones listed, around 82% were seen once; the top ten hold over 7%. Sequenced input: peripheral blood. The receptors stem from a woman aged 70 to 79 with acute or convalescent COVID-19. Each CDR3 is given with its conserved first and last residue. A D gene is named only where the DNA matches it firmly. Not all rows give a size; the values are once, few, many and, for expanded clones, a class.

TRBJ2-3 | few | TRBD2 | TRBV9 | CASSARGDYSTDTQYF | TGTGCCAGCAGCGCCCGGGGGGACTATAGCACAGATACGCAGTATTTT
TRBJ1-3 | - | TRBD1 | TRBV6-6 | CASSLGTGAISGNTIYF | TGTGCCAGCAGTCTCGGGACAGGAGCTATCTCTGGAAACACCATATATTTT
TRBJ1-1 | - | TRBD1 | TRBV5-1 | CASSPDRGRRNTEAFF | TGCGCCAGCAGCCCGGACAGGGGGCGGCGGAACACTGAAGCTTTCTTT
TRBJ2-3 | few | TRBD2 | TRBV6-4 | CASSLLAGGSDTQYF | TGTGCCAGCAGCCTCCTAGCGGGGGGATCAGATACGCAGTATTTT
TRBJ2-4 | - | - | TRBV7-9 | CASSLTGTTGNSAKNIQYF | TGTGCCAGCAGCTTAACGGGTACAACAGGGAACAGTGCCAAAAACATTCAGTACTTC
TRBJ1-2 | few | - | TRBV10-3 | CAINGQGDNYGYTF | TGTGCCATCAATGGGCAGGGCGATAACTATGGCTACACCTTC
TRBJ2-2 | - | TRBD2 | TRBV6-6 | CASSAPVGRLAILNTGELFF | TGTGCCAGCAGCGCACCGGTGGGGAGACTAGCGATCCTTAACACCGGGGAGCTGTTTTTT
TRBJ2-2 | - | - | TRBV4-2 | CASSFGSNTGELFF | TGTGCCAGCAGCTTCGGGTCTAACACCGGGGAGCTGTTTTTT
TRBJ2-1 | - | TRBD2 | TRBV3-1/TRBV3-2 | CASSPPLSGGNNEQFF | TGTGCCAGCAGCCCGCCTCTTAGCGGGGGTAACAATGAGCAGTTCTTC
TRBJ1-3 | - | - | TRBV9 | CASSNDGRGTGNTIYF | TGTGCCAGCAGCAATGACGGAAGAGGGACTGGAAACACCATATATTTT
TRBJ2-5 | - | TRBD1 | TRBV7-2 | CASSPGPGQGAETQYF | TGTGCCAGCAGCCCAGGTCCGGGACAGGGGGCGGAGACCCAGTACTTC
TRBJ1-1 | - | - | TRBV18 | CASSTRGRDTEAFF | TGTGCCAGCTCAACACGGGGGAGGGACACTGAAGCTTTCTTT
TRBJ1-6 | - | - | TRBV10-3 | CATTDYSYNSPLHF | TGTGCCACCACGGACTACTCCTATAATTCACCCCTCCACTTT
TRBJ1-2 | - | TRBD1 | TRBV24-1 | CATSDSGAGGADEYGYTF | TGTGCCACCAGTGATTCAGGGGCAGGGGGCGCAGATGAATATGGCTACACCTTC
TRBJ2-7 | - | - | TRBV6-1 | CASSEGGGSGEQYF | TGTGCCAGCAGTGAAGGTGGGGGGTCTGGCGAGCAGTACTTC
TRBJ1-6 | - | - | TRBV7-8 | CASSRDSRGNSPLHF | TGTGCCAGCAGTCGGGACTCCCGGGGGAATTCACCCCTCCACTTT
TRBJ2-1 | - | - | TRBV5-1 | CASTVAATYNEQFF | TGCGCCAGCACGGTGGCGGCCACCTACAATGAGCAGTTCTTC
TRBJ2-7 | - | - | TRBV9 | CASSQEQDRAEQYF | TGTGCCAGCAGCCAAGAACAGGACCGGGCCGAGCAGTACTTC
TRBJ1-1 | - | - | TRBV10-3 | CAISAGGQSEAFF | TGTGCCATCTCCGCGGGGGGGCAGTCTGAAGCTTTCTTT
TRBJ1-5 | few | - | TRBV30 | CAWSPIGRNQPQHF | TGTGCCTGGAGCCCGATAGGGAGAAATCAGCCCCAGCATTTT
TRBJ2-3 | - | TRBD1 | TRBV25-1 | CASSGQGRTDTQYF | TGTGCCAGCAGTGGACAGGGAAGGACAGATACGCAGTATTTT
TRBJ2-5 | - | TRBD2 | TRBV4-1 | CASSQLRTSGEQETQYF | TGCGCCAGCAGCCAACTTAGGACTAGCGGGGAACAAGAGACCCAGTACTTC
TRBJ2-3 | few | TRBD2 | TRBV14 | CASSQIFGLAGDTQYF | TGTGCCAGCAGCCAAATTTTCGGACTAGCGGGGGATACGCAGTATTTT
TRBJ2-1 | few | TRBD1 | TRBV9 | CASSVDRAFYNEQFF | TGTGCCAGCAGTGTGGACAGGGCTTTCTACAATGAGCAGTTCTTC
TRBJ2-3 | - | TRBD2 | TRBV18 | CASSPGTSGGADTQYF | TGTGCCAGCTCACCAGGGACTAGCGGGGGTGCAGATACGCAGTATTTT
TRBJ1-1 | - | - | TRBV7-9 | CASSLGWQAEAFF | TGTGCCAGCAGCTTAGGATGGCAGGCTGAAGCTTTCTTT
TRBJ2-1 | once | - | TRBV7-2 | CASSTGGGGAGNEQFF | TGTGCCAGCAGCACCGGTGGTGGGGGGGCCGGGAATGAGCAGTTCTTC
TRBJ1-5 | - | - | TRBV19 | CASSIRWGLGMDQPQHF | TGTGCCAGTAGTATAAGGTGGGGACTCGGGATGGATCAGCCCCAGCATTTT
TRBJ2-7 | - | TRBD1 | TRBV7-6 | CASSLSQGAREQYF | TGTGCCAGCAGCTTGAGCCAGGGGGCTCGCGAGCAGTACTTC
TRBJ1-5 | - | TRBD1 | TRBV6-5 | CASADRGNQPQHF | TGTGCCAGCGCCGACAGGGGAAATCAGCCCCAGCATTTT
TRBJ2-5 | - | TRBD2 | TRBV14 | CASSQDFGRVETQYF | TGTGCCAGCAGCCAAGACTTTGGGAGGGTCGAGACCCAGTACTTC
TRBJ2-7 | once | - | TRBV7-2 | CASSLHGRGSSYEQYF | TGTGCCAGCAGCTTACATGGGCGGGGTAGCTCCTACGAGCAGTACTTC
TRBJ2-1 | - | TRBD2 | TRBV19 | CASSIRGSGGQFF | TGTGCCAGTAGTATTAGAGGGAGCGGGGGGCAGTTCTTC
TRBJ1-6 | - | TRBD1 | TRBV11-1 | CASSPGTGDSPLHF | TGTGCCAGCAGCCCAGGGACAGGGGATTCACCCCTCCACTTT
TRBJ2-5 | - | - | TRBV7-9 | CASSLGVRTAKETQYF | TGTGCCAGCAGCTTAGGGGTGAGGACAGCAAAAGAGACCCAGTACTTC
TRBJ2-1 | few | TRBD2 | TRBV11-2 | CASSSGLEGEQFF | TGTGCCAGCAGCTCGGGACTAGAAGGGGAGCAGTTCTTC
TRBJ1-5 | - | - | TRBV5-5 | CASSLELSRTNQPQHF | TGTGCCAGCAGCTTGGAGTTATCCAGGACAAATCAGCCCCAGCATTTT
TRBJ2-1 | - | TRBD1 | TRBV10-1 | CASSEGTGSYNEQFF | TGCGCCAGCAGTGAAGGGACAGGCTCCTACAATGAGCAGTTCTTC
TRBJ2-3 | - | TRBD2 | TRBV6-1 | CASSETGGADTQYF | TGTGCCAGCAGTGAAACGGGGGGAGCAGATACGCAGTATTTT
TRBJ1-1 | - | - | TRBV11-3 | CASSSRTGLYTEAFF | TGTGCCAGCAGCTCGCGGACGGGATTGTACACTGAAGCTTTCTTT
TRBJ2-2 | - | - | TRBV3-1/TRBV3-2 | CASSLPGVQAGELFF | TGTGCCAGCAGCCTTCCCGGGGTTCAAGCCGGGGAGCTGTTTTTT
TRBJ2-2 | - | - | TRBV29-1 | CSVRGTDTGELFF | TGCAGCGTTAGAGGAACCGACACCGGGGAGCTGTTTTTT
TRBJ1-5 | few | TRBD1 | TRBV19 | CATTGQDNQPQHF | TGTGCCACTACTGGACAGGACAATCAGCCCCAGCATTTT
TRBJ2-5 | few | TRBD1 | TRBV5-1 | CASSTRDRETQYF | TGCGCCAGCAGCACCCGGGACAGGGAGACCCAGTACTTC
TRBJ1-1 | many | - | TRBV20-1 | CSASGQGGAEAFF | TGCAGTGCTAGTGGTCAGGGTGGGGCTGAAGCTTTCTTT
TRBJ2-1 | - | TRBD2 | TRBV5-4 | CASRQRGGAGSWQGQFF | TGTGCCAGCAGACAGCGCGGTGGAGCGGGATCGTGGCAGGGGCAGTTCTTC
TRBJ2-7 | - | - | TRBV6-5 | CASRASIVYEQYF | TGTGCCAGCAGGGCCTCCATCGTCTACGAGCAGTACTTC
TRBJ2-2 | - | TRBD1 | TRBV7-2 | CASSLEDRGLGELFF | TGTGCCAGCAGCTTAGAGGACAGGGGGCTTGGGGAGCTGTTTTTT
TRBJ1-6 | - | - | TRBV5-6 | CASSLSWRNSPLHF | TGTGCCAGCAGCTTATCCTGGAGGAATTCACCCCTCCACTTT
TRBJ2-2 | - | - | TRBV5-1 | CASSLGPNTGELFF | TGCGCCAGCAGCTTGGGTCCAAACACCGGGGAGCTGTTTTTT
TRBJ1-1 | - | - | TRBV6-2/TRBV6-3 | CASSQLDSFGTEAFF | TGTGCCAGCAGCCAATTAGACAGCTTTGGGACTGAAGCTTTCTTT
TRBJ2-2 | - | - | TRBV5-1 | CASSLGQVNTGELFF | TGCGCCAGCAGCTTGGGACAGGTGAACACCGGGGAGCTGTTTTTT
TRBJ2-1 | - | TRBD1 | TRBV30 | CAWSKGTAPYEQFF | TGTGCCTGGAGTAAAGGGACAGCGCCATATGAGCAGTTCTTC
TRBJ2-2 | - | - | TRBV2 | CASTPFGELFF | TGTGCCAGCACCCCCTTCGGGGAGCTGTTTTTT
TRBJ2-5 | - | TRBD1 | TRBV18 | CASSPDRIQETQYF | TGTGCCAGCTCACCGGACAGGATCCAAGAGACCCAGTACTTC
TRBJ1-6 | few | TRBD1 | TRBV18 | CASSPGAGQGYNSPLHF | TGTGCCAGCTCACCCGGTGCGGGACAGGGCTATAATTCACCCCTCCACTTT
TRBJ2-5 | - | - | TRBV3-1/TRBV3-2 | CASSPGTPQYF | TGTGCCAGCAGCCCGGGAACTCCCCAGTACTTC
TRBJ2-2 | - | - | TRBV19 | CASRTGKAGELFF | TGTGCCAGCAGAACCGGGAAGGCCGGGGAGCTGTTTTTT
TRBJ2-7 | many | TRBD2 | TRBV25-1 | CASAPGGVYEQYF | TGTGCCAGCGCCCCTGGGGGGGTCTACGAGCAGTACTTC